This entry concerns a single T cell receptor beta chain. What it recognizes is unknown. This CDR3 is built from 13 residues. V lost 5 bases and J 3 bases, leaving 8 bases between the germline ends. Germline loops: CDR1 ENHRY, CDR2 SYGVKD. This sample is part of a study of cytomegalovirus exposure and HLA in healthy donors. Study-wide background: Researchers found that roughly 81% of about 400 genotyped donors fell within the Caucasian-associated ancestry cluster. Regarding the study as a whole: Equally common other TCR beta chains were less clonally expanded than HLA-associated ones, a later analysis found. Despite most TCR sequences being rare, some public TCRs occurred in many donors.

Primers for the PCR totalled 60 Vbeta and 13 Jbeta. TCRdb keeps only in-frame clones here, not all; method: immunoSEQ multiplex PCR. The table gives fewer than 200,000 clones; the top ten clones make up around 6% of it. The chain carries TRBV10-3 and TRBJ2-1; no definite D call. Sequenced: PBMCs. The sequence was obtained from a man aged 30-40 years in good health and CMV-seronegative. CDR3 in DNA: TGTGCCATCAGTCCAGACAACTACAATGAGCAGTTCTTC. As protein: CAISPDNYNEQFF.